Listed here are 28 T cell receptor beta chains from one sample, sequenced in a study of CD8 T cells in ankylosing spondylitis. Via MiXCR, TCRdb re-called the 5' RACE reads, giving one row per CDR3 protein. The table has more than 150,000 distinct CDR3 sequences, around a tenth seen once. The sequenced sample consisted of blood, either unsorted or a sorted T cell fraction (not recorded which). These TCRs come from a male donor with ankylosing spondylitis or in good health (not recorded which).

This clonotype was observed a few times. The chain is built from TRBV7-6 and TRBJ2-7; D is possibly TRBD1 (6 bases). Trimming removed 4 bases at V and 6 bases at J, with 10 bases between. Looked up from germline, CDR1 is SGHVS and CDR2 is FNYEAQ. This CDR3 is 12 amino acids long. CDR3 amino acids: CASSSTGFEQYF. The CDR3 DNA reads TGTGCCAGCAGCTCTACAGGGTTCGAGCAGTACTTC.

The count of this clonotype is one. The chain recombines TRBV20-1 with TRBJ2-1; D gene unclear. Germline V CDR1 and CDR2: DFQATT, SNEGSKA (reference sequence). CDR3 length equals 11 residues. V was cut by 5 bases and J by 8 bases, with 10 bases left in between. The CDR3 loop reads CSALLGYEQFF. The CDR3 region has the DNA TGCAGTGCTTTGCTTGGATATGAGCAGTTCTTC.

This clonotype has a count of ten or more. This chain uses TRBV20-1 with TRBJ2-3; 7 bases fit TRBD2. The CDR3 length is 15 residues. Germline lookup yields CDR1 DFQATT and CDR2 SNEGSKA (reference sequence). Trimming cost V 1 base and J 0 bases; bases outside gene matches: 4. The CDR3 loop reads CSARAAGDSTDTQYF. The CDR3, as DNA: TGCAGTGCTAGAGCCGCGGGGGACAGCACAGATACGCAGTATTTT.

This clonotype has at least ten counts. One end of the junction is discordant with germline, which a read error may explain. The gene calls are TRBV6-5 and TRBJ1-3; 7 bases fit TRBD1. CDR3 length equals 12 residues. CDR1 and CDR2 from the germline V gene are MNHEY and SVGAGI. Here the CDR3 DNA reads TGTGCCAGCAGTTACAAGGGGGCCATGTTCCATTTT. This gives the protein CASSYKGAMFHF.

This clonotype was detected ten times or more. The chain couples TRBV6-2 or TRBV6-3 to TRBJ1-1, with 7 bases lining up with TRBD1. The CDR3 covers 14 residues. Trimming took 4 bases from V and 6 from J; bases not matched to a gene: 8. Looked up from germline, CDR1 is MNHEY and CDR2 is SVGEGT. In DNA form, the CDR3 reads TGTGCCAGCAGTTTGACGACAGGGATTGCTGAAGCTTTCTTT. Its protein product is CASSLTTGIAEAFF.

There are many counts of this clonotype. The chain recombines TRBV20-1 with TRBJ2-3; unclear D gene. V lost 5 bases to trimming and J lost 9 bases, with 12 bases between them. Germline V gene data show CDR1 as DFQATT and CDR2 as SNEGSKA (reference sequence). CDR3 size: 11 residues. DNA of the CDR3: TGCAGTGCTCCCGGATTTCGGACGCAGTATTTT. Translated: CSAPGFRTQYF.

This CDR3 is CSAGKHAPWDQPQHF. CDR3 sequence (DNA): TGCAGTGCGGGGAAACATGCTCCCTGGGATCAGCCCCAGCATTTT. The rearrangement links TRBV20-1 to TRBJ1-5; D is undetermined. The germline V gene encodes CDR1 DFQATT and CDR2 SNEGSKA (reference sequence). V gave up 6 bases and J gave up 5 bases, with 20 bases separating them. The CDR3 consists of 15 residues.

This clonotype has a count of ten or more. The chain employs TRBV12-3 or TRBV12-4 and TRBJ1-6, with D possibly matching TRBD1 (6 bases). The CDR3 extends over 17 amino acids. Trimming took 3 bases from V and 6 from J, leaving 18 bases between them. The CDR3 loop is CASSFRGPTGTNSPLHF. The CDR3 region has the DNA TGTGCCAGCAGTTTTCGCGGACCTACAGGGACTAATTCACCCCTCCACTTT.

The CDR3, as DNA: TGTGCCAGCAGCCAAGTACTGGGGCAAGAGACCCAGTACTTC. It codes for CASSQVLGQETQYF. The chain joins TRBV3-1 to TRBJ2-5; D call uncertain. CDR3 length: 14 residues. Germline values: CDR1 LGHDT, CDR2 YNNKEL (reference sequence). Trimming pared 1 base from V and 2 bases from J, leaving 8 bases between.

This clonotype has at least ten counts. The chain recombines TRBV5-1 with TRBJ2-1; D is unclear. The CDR3 length is 14 residues. The germline V gene encodes CDR1 SGHRS and CDR2 YFSETQ. Trimming pared 0 bases from V and 5 bases from J, leaving 9 bases between. The CDR3 reads CASSLVPGHNEQFF. The CDR3 nucleotides are TGCGCCAGCAGCTTGGTGCCCGGGCACAATGAGCAGTTCTTC.

This clonotype was seen at least ten times. V is TRBV6-5 and J is TRBJ1-1, with a weak D call TRBD1 (6 bases). Germline V gene lookup returns CDR1 MNHEY and CDR2 SVGAGI. The V gene lost 0 bases and the J gene lost 4 bases, with 12 bases spanning the gap. The CDR3 is made up of 15 amino acids. CDR3 DNA sequence: TGTGCCAGCAGTTACTCCGCGGGGGCCGTCACTGAAGCTTTCTTT. The encoded protein is CASSYSAGAVTEAFF.

This clonotype has ten or more counts. The CDR3 sequence is CASSPPTSVKNIQYF. CDR3 in DNA: TGCGCCAGCAGCCCCCCCACTAGCGTCAAAAACATTCAGTACTTC. This chain connects TRBV4-1 to TRBJ2-4; TRBD2 matches at 7 bases. The trim removed 4 bases at V and 3 bases at J, leaving 6 bases unmatched. Germline assignment: CDR1 MGHRA and CDR2 YSYEKL. The CDR3 consists of 15 residues.

This clonotype occurred a few times. The chain has TRBV7-2 and TRBJ2-1; D is possibly TRBD1 (5 bases). Per germline, CDR1 SGHTA and CDR2 FQGNSA. Between the trimmed V and J ends, which lost 7 bases and 9 bases, there was a span of 19 bases. CDR3 length: 14 residues. The CDR3 is CASTPRVIASEQFF. CDR3 in DNA: TGTGCCAGCACTCCCAGGGTAATTGCGTCTGAGCAGTTCTTC.

The V and J genes are TRBV6-5 and TRBJ1-2, with TRBD1 matching over 7 bases. Trimming took 2 bases from V and 1 from J; bases not matched to a gene: 10. The CDR3 is 17 residues long. Germline V CDR1 and CDR2: MNHEY, SVGAGI. CDR3 sequence (DNA): TGTGCCAGCAGTTACACCCCTGACAGGGAGTTTAACTATGGCTACACCTTC. Residues: CASSYTPDREFNYGYTF.

In this sample, this clonotype turned up many times. The gene calls are TRBV6-1 and TRBJ1-2; weak D call: TRBD1 (5 bases). This CDR3 contains 14 residues. V was clipped by 5 bases and J by 4 bases, with 14 bases between them. The germline gives CDR1 MNHNS, CDR2 SASEGT. Written as DNA, the CDR3 is TGTGCCAGCAGTCCAGGGTCCCCAATCTATGGCTACACCTTC. Translating it yields CASSPGSPIYGYTF.

This clonotype was detected a few times. V usage is TRBV2 and J usage is TRBJ1-1, with D unclear. This CDR3 has 13 residues. Germline values: CDR1 SNHLY, CDR2 FYNNEI. Trimming left V 7 bases short and J 0 bases short, with 9 bases between. The CDR3 here is CASNRDLNTEAFF. CDR3 in DNA: TGTGCCAGCAACCGGGATCTGAACACTGAAGCTTTCTTT.

This chain connects TRBV20-1 to TRBJ2-1; 8 bases align to TRBD2. Per the germline V gene, CDR1 is DFQATT and CDR2 is SNEGSKA (reference sequence). V lost 5 bases and J lost 4; bases outside the gene matches: 7. The CDR3 sequence is 14 residues long. CDR3 DNA: TGCAGTGCTGGCGAAGCGGGAGTTTACAATGAGCAGTTCTTC. It is translated as CSAGEAGVYNEQFF.

This clonotype came up many times. The chain is built from TRBV6-5 and TRBJ1-3; 8 bases align to TRBD1. Germline V gene data show CDR1 as MNHEY and CDR2 as SVGAGI. The CDR3 extends over 13 amino acids. The ends lost 0 bases at V and 10 bases at J; junction bases unmatched: 2. The CDR3 sequence is CASSYSGQGTIYF. CDR3 DNA: TGTGCCAGCAGTTACTCCGGACAGGGAACCATATATTTT.

There are many counts of this clonotype. The chain carries TRBV4-3 and TRBJ2-2; no clear D gene. Trimming shortened V by 0 bases and J by 1 base, and 3 bases separated the two germline ends. CDR3 length: 14 amino acids. The germline gives CDR1 LGHNA, CDR2 YSLEER. The CDR3 DNA sequence: TGCGCCAGCAGCCAAGATTTGAACACCGGGGAGCTGTTTTTT. It yields the protein CASSQDLNTGELFF.

This clonotype was recorded at least ten times. This chain connects TRBV12-3 or TRBV12-4 to TRBJ2-7; D remains ambiguous. Trimming removed 2 bases from V and 1 base from J, with 3 bases in between. The CDR3 contains 12 residues. The CDR3 loop reads CASSLTSYEQYF. In DNA form, the CDR3 reads TGTGCCAGCAGTTTAACGTCCTACGAGCAGTACTTC.

In its sample, this clonotype was seen many times. This rearrangement joins TRBV5-5 to TRBJ1-5, with a tentative D call TRBD1 (5 bases). This CDR3 is built from 14 residues. Looked up from germline, CDR1 is SGHKS and CDR2 is YYEKEE (reference sequence). V was pared by 4 bases and J by 3 bases, with 11 bases between. CDR3 protein: CASSPRDLNQPQHF. The CDR3 nucleotides are TGTGCCAGCAGCCCCCGGGACCTCAATCAGCCCCAGCATTTT.

This clonotype was observed at least ten times. The V gene is TRBV2, the J gene TRBJ2-3; no clear D. V was clipped by 2 bases and J by 14 bases, with 14 bases between them. CDR1 SNHLY and CDR2 FYNNEI come from the germline V gene. The CDR3 has 12 residues. The CDR3 protein is CASSELAPDLYF. CDR3 sequence (DNA): TGTGCCAGCAGTGAACTGGCTCCTGACTTGTATTTT.

This rearrangement joins TRBV11-3 to TRBJ2-7, with D possibly being TRBD1 (5 bases). The V gene's germline CDR1 is SGHNT and CDR2 YENEEA. With 5 bases removed from V and 2 bases from J, the gap between germline ends came to 10 bases. The CDR3 runs 13 residues. The CDR3 DNA is TGTGCCAGCAGCAGGGGCAGAACCTACGAGCAGTACTTC. Translated: CASSRGRTYEQYF.

This clonotype occurred many times. V and J are TRBV12-3 or TRBV12-4 and TRBJ1-5; D gene unclear. V gave up 6 bases and J gave up 4 bases, with 10 bases separating them. This CDR3 is 13 amino acids long. DNA of the CDR3: TGTGCCAGCAGGCCCAAGGGTAATCAGCCCCAGCATTTT. It specifies CASRPKGNQPQHF.

This clonotype showed up many times. The V gene is TRBV10-2, the J gene TRBJ2-3, with TRBD1 matching 9 bases. Germline lookup yields CDR1 WSHSY and CDR2 SAAADI. The J segment lost 4 bases and the V segment lost 3 bases, leaving 8 bases of the junction unmatched. The CDR3 contains 16 residues. CDR3 loop: CASSDLVGQGSDTQYF. The DNA for the CDR3 is TGCGCCAGCAGTGATTTAGTGGGACAGGGATCAGATACGCAGTATTTT.

This clonotype was found a few times. The rearrangement links TRBV29-1 to TRBJ2-2, with no clear D. The V gene's germline CDR1 is SQVTM and CDR2 ANQGSEA. CDR3 length equals 13 residues. The ends were cut back, 3 bases at V and 1 base at J, with 6 bases in the middle. The CDR3 coding sequence is TGCAGCGTTGAGTCAGGGAACACCGGGGAGCTGTTTTTT. Protein product: CSVESGNTGELFF.

This clonotype was observed many times. The rearrangement links TRBV12-3 or TRBV12-4 to TRBJ1-2, with a possible D match to TRBD1 (6 bases). The CDR3 length is 10 residues. The V gene lost 7 bases and the J gene lost 8 bases, with 8 bases spanning the gap. The CDR3 DNA follows: TGTGCCAGCAACAGGGACGGCTACACCTTC. It codes for CASNRDGYTF.

This clonotype showed up just a few times. V is TRBV7-6 and J is TRBJ2-3; 7 nucleotides align to TRBD2. The CDR3 runs to 16 residues. With 1 base clipped from V and 0 bases from J, the junction kept 4 bases outside the gene matches. Germline-derived CDR1 and CDR2 are SGHVS and FNYEAQ. CDR3 sequence (DNA): TGTGCCAGCAGCTTAGAAGCGGGGCTCAGCACAGATACGCAGTATTTT. This encodes CASSLEAGLSTDTQYF.